This T cell receptor beta chain was retrieved from a study of T cell responses to AZD1222 COVID-19 vaccine. Study at large: The analysis combined second doses at about 4 or about 12 weeks. Study-wide findings and caveats: Spike regions recognized by vaccine-associated CD4 TCRs spanned the protein, led by 160-218 and 743-854.

Clones were read by immunoSEQ multiplex PCR, and TCRdb kept only the in-frame ones, dropping some. The sample has fewer than 120,000 clones, 88% seen once; the top ten hold roughly 1.6%. Notes on this clone: Its antigen is still unknown.

In germline, CDR1 is MNHEY, CDR2 SVGAGI. The ends were cut back, 6 bases at V and 8 bases at J, with 14 bases in the middle. CDR3 size: 14 residues. This specimen consisted of peripheral blood, obtained on day 0 of AZD1222 vaccination. The chain has TRBV6-5 and TRBJ1-6; the D gene is possibly TRBD1 (5 bases). The clonotype comes from an adult in good health. CDR3 residues: CASRGDLRHSPLHF. The CDR3 nucleotides read TGTGCCAGCAGAGGGGACTTGAGGCATTCACCCCTCCACTTT.